Included here is one TCR beta chain sequence, with context. Its cognate antigen is unknown. The record originates from a study of neoadjuvant nivolumab and ipilimumab in lung cancer. The study's findings and limits: TCR richness and clonality were higher in tumors than adjacent uninvolved lung. Higher pretherapy blood TCR richness went with higher resected-tumor richness. TCR clonality did not significantly correlate with pathologic tumor regression. From pretherapy to surgery, tumor richness and clonality rose with dual therapy.

The CDR3 contains 15 residues. The germline V gene has CDR1 SGHDT and CDR2 YYEEEE. V lost 3 bases, J lost 7 bases, and 19 bases lay in between. Sequencing was performed with immunoSEQ multiplex PCR; in TCRdb, only in-frame clones are kept and a portion is missing. This sample has about 18,000 clones, with approximately 87% found just once. Sequenced here: peripheral blood, sampled before neoadjuvant nivolumab, alone or with ipilimumab. The chain uses TRBV5-6 and TRBJ1-2; D is uncertain. This TCR was sampled from an adult with non-small cell lung cancer. The CDR3 region is CASSSPRVGPTGYTF. CDR3 DNA: TGTGCCAGCAGCTCCCCGAGGGTCGGTCCGACTGGCTACACCTTC.